The 9 T cell receptor beta chains listed next were all sequenced from one sample in a study of OX40 agonist ivuxolimab in advanced cancers. Clones were read by immunoSEQ multiplex PCR, and TCRdb kept only the in-frame ones, dropping some. The data show approximately 68,000 clones, over 70% seen once. This sample comprised CD4+ or CD8+ T cells sorted from blood, obtained in a trial of the OX40 agonist ivuxolimab. The receptors shown here come from an adult with an advanced solid tumor such as melanoma, head and neck, liver or kidney cancer.

This chain joins TRBV7-2 and TRBJ2-5; tentatively, D is TRBD2 (5 bases). The better agreement between TRBJ2-7 and the DNA end casts doubt on the J call. The germline V gene encodes CDR1 SGHTA and CDR2 FQGNSA. CDR3 length equals 15 residues. The DNA for the CDR3 is TGTGCCAGCAGCTTAGGGGGAGCAGGCTCCTACGAGCAGTACTTC. This codes for CASSLGGAGSYEQYF.

This sequence joins TRBV2 and TRBJ1-1; D may be TRBD1 (6 bases). Trimming removed 9 bases from V and 1 base from J, with 6 bases in between. The CDR3 contains 11 residues. Looked up from germline, CDR1 is SNHLY and CDR2 is FYNNEI. For the CDR3, the DNA is TGTGCCAGAGGGGGGAACACTGAAGCTTTCTTT. Protein product: CARGGNTEAFF.

This chain connects TRBV6-5 to TRBJ1-6; no reliable D call. V was trimmed by 0 bases and J by 7 bases, leaving 13 bases between them. The germline V gene encodes CDR1 MNHEY and CDR2 SVGAGI. This CDR3 comprises 16 residues. CDR3 sequence (DNA): TGTGCCAGCAGTTACTCGTTTCATGTTGGGAATTCACCCCTCCACTTT. The encoded protein is CASSYSFHVGNSPLHF.

The chain links TRBV6-5 to TRBJ2-5, with unresolved D. This CDR3 contains 13 residues. Between the trimmed V and J ends, which lost 2 bases and 0 bases, there was a span of 4 bases. Germline V gives CDR1 MNHEY, CDR2 SVGAGI. The CDR3 DNA sequence: TGTGCCAGCAGTTACGGACACCAAGAGACCCAGTACTTC. Translating it yields CASSYGHQETQYF.

V is TRBV5-1 and J is TRBJ2-3; TRBD2 might be the D (6 bases). This CDR3 region has 14 residues. The ends were cut back, 0 bases at V and 2 bases at J, with 7 bases in the middle. Germline CDR1 SGHRS, CDR2 YFSETQ. The CDR3, as DNA: TGCGCCAGCAGCTTGGGGACTAACACAGATACGCAGTATTTT. Its translation is CASSLGTNTDTQYF.

This clone was found a few times. The gene calls are TRBV4-1 and TRBJ1-3; D is undetermined. The germline CDR1 and CDR2 sequences are MGHRA and YSYEKL. CDR3 size: 14 residues. Trimming removed 1 base from V and 2 bases from J, with 6 bases in between. The CDR3 protein is CASSQAGTGNTIYF. CDR3 coding DNA: TGCGCCAGCAGCCAAGCAGGAACTGGAAACACCATATATTTT.

The V and J genes are TRBV5-4 and TRBJ2-5; 7 nucleotides align to TRBD1. J gave up 5 bases and V 5 bases, and 12 bases lay outside the gene matches. This CDR3 spans 15 amino acids. Germline V gene lookup returns CDR1 SGHNT and CDR2 YYREEE (reference sequence). CDR3 nucleotides: TGTGCCAGCAGTCCGGCAGGCCAGGGGGTTGAGACCCAGTACTTC. The encoded protein is CASSPAGQGVETQYF.

The chain carries TRBV2 and TRBJ2-5, with 12 nucleotides matching TRBD1. The DNA matches TRBJ2-7 better at its end, which makes the J call doubtful. Germline V gene sequence: CDR1 SNHLY, CDR2 FYNNEI. The CDR3 covers 14 residues. CDR3 region: CASSGDRGPYEQYF. The CDR3 nucleotides are TGTGCCAGCAGTGGGGACAGGGGGCCTTACGAGCAGTACTTC.

The rearrangement joins TRBV28 to TRBJ2-7; TRBD2 might be the D (6 bases). V was pared by 4 bases and J by 0 bases, with 13 bases between. Germline lookup yields CDR1 MDHEN and CDR2 SYDVKM. The CDR3 extends over 15 amino acids. The CDR3 region is CASSSPGGNSYEQYF. Here the CDR3 DNA reads TGTGCCAGCAGTTCCCCAGGCGGGAACTCCTACGAGCAGTACTTC.